Below, 25 T cell receptor beta chains from the same sample are listed, as sequenced in a study of blood T cell repertoires in COVID-19. The data were produced by immunoSEQ multiplex PCR, yet TCRdb's version contains in-frame clones alone and is incomplete. The table lists around 170,000 clones, about 86% of them singletons. Sample: peripheral blood. The receptors were gathered from a man under 40 with active or convalescent COVID-19.

This clone showed up just once. The genes are TRBV5-1 and TRBJ1-4; 9 bases agree with TRBD1. After removal of 2 bases from V and 7 bases from J, the junction contained 3 bases not matched to a gene. This CDR3 is 14 amino acids long. The germline V gene has CDR1 SGHRS and CDR2 YFSETQ. CDR3 nucleotide sequence: TGCGCCAGCAGCTTAGACAGGGGGTCTGAAAAACTGTTTTTT. This gives the protein CASSLDRGSEKLFF. Filled out from reference TRBV5-1 and TRBJ1-4, the complete variable domain reads KAGVTQTPRYLIKTRGQQVTLSCSPISGHRSVSWYQQTPGQGLQFLFEYFSETQRNKGNFPGRFSGRQFSNSRSEMNVSTLELGDSALYLCASSLDRGSEKLFFGSGTQLSVL.

This sequence joins TRBV5-1 and TRBJ2-7; TRBD2 aligns across 7 bases. The V gene end was trimmed by 3 bases and the J gene end by 0 bases; junction bases not matched to a gene: 9. Germline V gene lookup returns CDR1 SGHRS and CDR2 YFSETQ. This CDR3 spans 16 amino acids. This CDR3 is CASSWAPGGNSYEQYF. CDR3 DNA sequence: TGCGCCAGCAGCTGGGCCCCGGGGGGAAACTCCTACGAGCAGTACTTC.

V and J are TRBV6-2 or TRBV6-3 and TRBJ2-2; 7 positions agree with TRBD2. The germline V gene has CDR1 MNHEY and CDR2 SVGEGT. This CDR3 is built from 16 residues. Trimming at V came to 1 base and at J to 3 bases, leaving 5 bases not matched to a gene. CDR3 sequence reads: CASSYLAGEHTGELFF. CDR3 bases: TGTGCCAGCAGTTACTTGGCGGGAGAACACACCGGGGAGCTGTTTTTT.

The V and J genes are TRBV6-5 and TRBJ1-1; tentative D call: TRBD1 (6 bases). CDR3 size: 14 residues. Germline CDR1 reads MNHEY; CDR2 reads SVGAGI. The V end lost 5 bases, the J end lost 5 bases, and 15 bases lay between the germline ends. In DNA form, the CDR3 reads TGTGCCAGCAGTCCCGGGACAACCCGTACTGAAGCTTTCTTT. It translates to CASSPGTTRTEAFF.

The V call is TRBV24-1, the J call TRBJ2-6; D is unclear. Germline lookup yields CDR1 KGHDR and CDR2 SFDVKD. This CDR3 is 16 amino acids long. V lost 5 bases and J 0 bases, leaving 10 bases between the germline ends. The CDR3 spells CATSGSSYSGANVLTF. CDR3 DNA: TGTGCCACCAGTGGCTCAAGCTACTCTGGGGCCAACGTCCTGACTTTC.

The chain is built from TRBV28 and TRBJ2-5; D might be TRBD2 (5 bases). The germline V gene encodes CDR1 MDHEN and CDR2 SYDVKM. Trimming removed 6 bases from V and 2 bases from J, with 10 bases in between. The CDR3 has 13 residues. CDR3 coding DNA: TGTGCCAGCAGGAGGGTCGTGCAAGAGACCCAGTACTTC. Amino acid sequence: CASRRVVQETQYF. Supplemented by reference TRBV28 and TRBJ2-5, the full variable domain reads DVKVTQSSRYLVKRTGEKVFLECVQDMDHENMFWYRQDPGLGLRLIYFSYDVKMKEKGDIPEGYSVSREKKERFSLILESASTNQTSMYLCASRRVVQETQYFGPGTRLLVL.

The chain links TRBV6-1 to TRBJ2-3; 11 bases align to TRBD2. Trimming at V came to 4 bases and at J to 3 bases, leaving 6 bases not matched to a gene. The V gene's germline CDR1 is MNHNS and CDR2 SASEGT. This CDR3 is built from 16 residues. The DNA of the CDR3 is TGTGCCAGCAGTGCCCGGGTAGCGGGGGGGACAGATACGCAGTATTTT. Amino acids: CASSARVAGGTDTQYF.

This clone was recorded only once. The gene calls are TRBV4-1 and TRBJ1-5; no clear D. CDR3 length: 16 residues. V gave up 3 bases and J gave up 3 bases, with 15 bases separating them. Germline V gene data show CDR1 as MGHRA and CDR2 as YSYEKL. CDR3 coding DNA: TGCGCCAGCAGCCAGGCGGGTCCCCCGTCCAATCAGCCCCAGCATTTT. It encodes CASSQAGPPSNQPQHF.

The V gene is TRBV28, the J gene TRBJ2-2; TRBD1 matches at 8 bases. CDR3 length: 16 amino acids. V lost 4 bases, J lost 1 base, and 5 bases stayed unmatched. Germline assignment: CDR1 MDHEN and CDR2 SYDVKM. This CDR3 is CASSSPGTGNTGELFF. The CDR3 coding sequence is TGTGCCAGCAGTTCACCCGGGACAGGGAACACCGGGGAGCTGTTTTTT.

CDR3 region: CASSPVGLRYNEQFF. The CDR3 nucleotides are TGTGCCAGCAGTCCCGTGGGACTTCGGTACAATGAGCAGTTCTTC. This chain uses TRBV6-6 with TRBJ2-1; D might be TRBD2 (6 bases). From germline, CDR1 is MNHNY and CDR2 SVGAGI (reference sequence). Trimming cost V 5 bases and J 4 bases, with 15 bases left between them. This CDR3 has 15 residues.

The chain combines TRBV7-3 with TRBJ2-1, with TRBD1 identical over 8 bases. J lost 9 bases, V lost 5 bases, and 12 bases had no gene match. Germline CDR1 is SGHTA and CDR2 is FQGTGA. The CDR3 sequence is 15 residues long. In DNA form, the CDR3 reads TGTGCCAGCAGCCTTCGGACAGGGCTGAACCTTGAGCAGTTCTTC. Protein sequence: CASSLRTGLNLEQFF.

The V gene is TRBV6-5, the J gene TRBJ2-1; no clear D gene. Per germline, CDR1 MNHEY and CDR2 SVGAGI. The V and J ends lost 8 bases and 0 bases respectively, with 14 bases between them. CDR3 length: 15 amino acids. The CDR3, as DNA: TGTGCCAGCCTACTTCTAGGTGCCTCCTACAATGAGCAGTTCTTC. Translating gives CASLLLGASYNEQFF.

The chain links TRBV5-1 to TRBJ2-1; no clear D. The CDR3 is 13 residues long. Trimming took 4 bases from V and 8 from J, leaving 13 bases between them. Per germline, CDR1 SGHRS and CDR2 YFSETQ. The CDR3 sequence: CASSLLGADEQFF. Written as DNA, the CDR3 is TGCGCCAGCAGCCTCCTCGGAGCCGATGAGCAGTTCTTC.

This clone has just a few counts. The rearrangement uses TRBV5-4 and TRBJ2-1, with D perhaps matching TRBD2 (6 bases). Trimming removed 0 bases at V and 4 bases at J, with 11 bases between. There are 15 residues in the CDR3. CDR1 and CDR2 from the germline V gene are SGHNT and YYREEE (reference sequence). The DNA of the CDR3 is TGTGCCAGCAGCTTGGCACTAGCAGGATACAATGAGCAGTTCTTC. Encoded protein: CASSLALAGYNEQFF.

The V and J genes are TRBV6-5 and TRBJ2-1, with TRBD1 matching 7 bases. The CDR3 covers 15 residues. V shed 5 bases, J shed 1 base, and the junction held 5 bases outside the gene matches. Germline CDR1 is MNHEY and CDR2 is SVGAGI. The CDR3 protein is CASSTTGMSYNEQFF. CDR3 in DNA: TGTGCCAGCAGTACGACAGGGATGTCCTACAATGAGCAGTTCTTC.

The rearrangement uses TRBV27 and TRBJ1-4, with D hard to call. The CDR3 contains 14 residues. V lost 8 bases and J 5 bases, leaving 15 bases between the germline ends. Germline CDR1 and CDR2: MNHEY and SMNVEV (reference sequence). This CDR3 reads CASGRRVINEKLFF. The DNA of the CDR3 is TGTGCCAGCGGTAGGAGGGTTATAAATGAAAAACTGTTTTTT.

The V and J genes are TRBV30 and TRBJ2-2; tentative D call: TRBD1 (6 bases). Germline V gives CDR1 GTSNPN, CDR2 SVGIG (reference sequence). The CDR3 length is 19 residues. V shed 0 bases and J shed 5 bases, with 25 bases lying between them. CDR3 in amino acids: CAWSVLVEQGTFGTGELFF. The DNA of the CDR3 is TGTGCCTGGAGTGTATTAGTGGAACAGGGTACCTTTGGGACCGGGGAGCTGTTTTTT.

J is TRBJ1-2 and V is TRBV27, with D possibly being TRBD1 (6 bases). The CDR3 is 14 residues long. The germline gives CDR1 MNHEY, CDR2 SMNVEV (reference sequence). Trimming cost V 7 bases and J 3 bases, with 15 bases left between them. CDR3 DNA sequence: TGTGCCAGCAAAACTAACAGGGATTACTATGGCTACACCTTC. It yields the protein CASKTNRDYYGYTF.

The chain employs TRBV27 and TRBJ1-6; 7 nucleotides match TRBD1. This CDR3 comprises 17 residues. Germline assignment: CDR1 MNHEY and CDR2 SMNVEV (reference sequence). V lost 1 base, J lost 5 bases, and 8 bases stayed unmatched. The CDR3 nucleotides read TGTGCCAGCAGTTTATTACTCGGGACAGTGGATAATTCACCCCTCCACTTT. Translation gives CASSLLLGTVDNSPLHF.

A few counts support this clone. This sequence joins TRBV12-5 and TRBJ2-2, with 9 nucleotides matching TRBD1. The germline V gene has CDR1 LGHNT and CDR2 FRNRAP. This CDR3 has 16 residues. J lost 3 bases, V lost 4 bases, and 6 bases had no gene match. CDR3 DNA: TGTGCTAGTGGTTGGGGGGACAGGGTCGACACCGGGGAGCTGTTTTTT. It translates to CASGWGDRVDTGELFF.

The chain has TRBV5-5 and TRBJ1-1; 10 nucleotides agree with TRBD1. The CDR3 is made up of 16 amino acids. In germline, CDR1 is SGHKS, CDR2 YYEKEE (reference sequence). V trimming: 0 bases; J trimming: 8 bases; junction bases outside the gene matches: 10. CDR3 in amino acids: CASSLATGGPGGEAFF. CDR3 coding DNA: TGTGCCAGCAGCTTGGCGACAGGGGGCCCCGGTGGAGAAGCTTTCTTT.

The V call is TRBV3-1 (or the pseudogene TRBV3-2), the J call TRBJ1-1; D is perhaps TRBD1 (5 bases). V was shortened by 4 bases and J by 1 base, with 10 bases between the two germline ends. This CDR3 region has 14 residues. Germline V CDR1 and CDR2: LGHDT, YNNKEL (reference sequence). CDR3 in DNA: TGTGCCAGCAGCCCCCGGGGGGGGAACACTGAAGCTTTCTTT. Translating gives CASSPRGGNTEAFF.

This clone was observed once. The CDR3 protein is CASSHSGGLGYTF. The CDR3, as DNA: TGCGCCAGCAGCCACTCAGGGGGCCTCGGCTACACCTTC. V is TRBV4-3 and J is TRBJ1-2, with TRBD1 identical over 8 bases. The CDR3 loop spans 13 amino acids. Losses at the gene ends were 3 bases for V and 8 bases for J; bases not matched to a gene: 5. The germline CDR1 and CDR2 sequences are LGHNA and YSLEER.

This sequence joins TRBV28 and TRBJ2-1; perhaps TRBD2 as D (5 bases). The CDR3 runs 15 residues. The germline V gene has CDR1 MDHEN and CDR2 SYDVKM. Trimming took off 4 bases at V and 3 bases at J, with 13 bases between the two ends. This CDR3 is CASSSRRRVYNEQFF. DNA of the CDR3: TGTGCCAGCAGTTCTCGTAGGCGGGTCTACAATGAGCAGTTCTTC.

The chain uses TRBV21-1 and TRBJ2-1; the D segment call TRBD2 is taken from the table without a DNA check. TRBV21-1 is given as a pseudogene. This CDR3 has 16 residues. CDR3 sequence reads: CASSKGLAGEYNEQFF. The CDR3 DNA reads TGTGCCAGCAGCAAAGGACTAGCGGGAGAATACAATGAGCAGTTCTTC.